The 7 T cell receptor beta chains below all came from one sample that was sequenced in a study of cytomegalovirus exposure and HLA in healthy donors (dated by TCRdb to 2016 to 2017). Libraries were prepared through the immunoSEQ multiplex PCR assay. For the multiplex PCR, a mixture combining 60 forward primers for TCR Vbeta segments and 13 reverse primers for TCR Jbeta segments was used. TCRdb carries this immuneACCESS record with in-frame sequences only. Its versions omit some clonotypes, under half of them owing to an unresolved V gene in the studies checked, with the rest unexplained. In this sample the table shows 150,000 or so clones, 70% to 80% of which occur a single time. Roughly 2% of the sample goes to the ten largest clones. The material sequenced was PBMCs. The receptors come from a man aged 45-65 years in good health and CMV-seropositive.

The V and J genes are TRBV18 and TRBJ1-1, with 10 nucleotides matching TRBD1. CDR1 is KGHSH and CDR2 is LQKENI in the germline V gene. This CDR3 has 16 amino acids. Trimming at V came to 6 bases and at J to 4 bases, leaving 11 bases not matched to a gene. The chain's CDR3 is CASSSRDRGWGTEAFF. The CDR3 DNA follows: TGTGCCAGCTCTTCCCGGGACAGGGGATGGGGCACTGAAGCTTTCTTT.

The rearrangement links TRBV21-1 to TRBJ2-7; the D call TRBD1 from the table was never checked on the DNA. TRBV21-1 is a listed pseudogene. The CDR3 covers 13 residues. CDR3 amino acids: CASSKDTSYEQYF. The CDR3 bases are TGTGCCAGCAGCAAAGACACCTCCTACGAGCAGTACTTC.

This chain links TRBV25-1 with TRBJ1-5; D is possibly TRBD1 (5 bases). The CDR3 runs to 12 residues. Trimming took 9 bases from V and 4 from J, leaving 10 bases between them. Germline-derived CDR1 and CDR2 are MGHDK and SYGVNS. CDR3 region: CASSTGNQPQHF. The CDR3 coding sequence is TGTGCCAGTTCAACAGGTAATCAGCCCCAGCATTTT.

V is TRBV11-2 and J is TRBJ2-1; 8 bases fit TRBD1. Trimming at V came to 5 bases and at J to 7 bases, leaving 7 bases not matched to a gene. The CDR3 length is 14 residues. The germline CDR1 and CDR2 sequences are SGHAT and FQNNGV. The CDR3 nucleotides read TGTGCCAGCAGCACAGGGGGGAGAAGGAATGAGCAGTTCTTC. Its translation: CASSTGGRRNEQFF.

The V call is TRBV5-4, the J call TRBJ1-6; D gene uncertain. Between the trimmed V and J ends, which lost 1 base and 6 bases, there was a span of 8 bases. Germline-derived CDR1 and CDR2 are SGHNT and YYREEE (reference sequence). The CDR3 length is 14 residues. The CDR3 nucleotides read TGTGCCAGCAGCTTGTTAGGGAGTAATTCACCCCTCCACTTT. It encodes CASSLLGSNSPLHF.

The chain employs TRBV10-2 and TRBJ2-3, with 15 bases aligning to TRBD2. Germline V gene sequence: CDR1 WSHSY, CDR2 SAAADI. The CDR3 is made up of 15 amino acids. V shed 6 bases and J 13 bases; nucleotides not matched to a gene: 11. The CDR3 DNA is TGCGCCAGCAGCGGGACTAGCGGGGGGCCCGAGTCTGAGTATTTT. It encodes CASSGTSGGPESEYF.

V usage is TRBV29-1 and J usage is TRBJ2-1; possible D gene TRBD2, 5 bases. Between the trimmed V and J ends, which lost 7 bases and 5 bases, there was a span of 12 bases. The CDR3 runs to 12 residues. Per the germline V gene, CDR1 is SQVTM and CDR2 is ANQGSEA. CDR3 nucleotides: TGCAGCGCAGGAGGAGGTCACAATGAGCAGTTCTTC. Protein: CSAGGGHNEQFF.